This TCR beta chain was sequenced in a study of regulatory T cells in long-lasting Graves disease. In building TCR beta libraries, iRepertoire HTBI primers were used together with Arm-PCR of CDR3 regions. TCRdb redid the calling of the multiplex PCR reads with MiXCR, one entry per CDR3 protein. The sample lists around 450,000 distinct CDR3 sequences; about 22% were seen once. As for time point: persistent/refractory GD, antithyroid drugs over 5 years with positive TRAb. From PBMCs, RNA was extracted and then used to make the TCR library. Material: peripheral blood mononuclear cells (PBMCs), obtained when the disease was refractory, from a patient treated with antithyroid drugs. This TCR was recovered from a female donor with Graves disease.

The CDR3 spells CASSLEGPYSNEQFF. The CDR3 coding sequence is TGTGCCAGCAGCTTGGAGGGACCATACAGCAATGAGCAGTTCTTC. The V and J genes are TRBV5-5 and TRBJ2-5; the D gene could be TRBD1 or TRBD2 (5 bases each). The J call may be mistaken, given a closer DNA end match to TRBJ2-1. The germline V gene has CDR1 SGHKS and CDR2 YYEKEE (reference sequence). CDR3 length: 15 amino acids.